Shown below are 8 T cell receptor beta chains from a single sample sequenced in a study of neurological immune-mediated disorders. TCRdb called the 5' RACE reads again in MiXCR, with one record for every CDR3 protein. This sample yields more than 50,000 distinct CDR3 sequences, of which roughly 3.6% are seen a single time; 1% to 1.5% belongs to the top ten. Sequencing was done on a sample of PBMCs. These receptors originate from a man aged 25 to 45 with multiple sclerosis.

This clonotype was picked up many times. The chain links TRBV12-3 or TRBV12-4 to TRBJ2-1, with TRBD2 as a possible D gene (7 bases). This CDR3 is built from 15 residues. V shed 6 bases and J shed 4 bases, with 16 bases lying between them. The CDR3 spells CASRAGRGLYNEQFF. For the CDR3, the DNA is TGTGCCAGCAGGGCTGGGCGGGGGCTTTACAATGAGCAGTTCTTC.

This clonotype was counted at least ten times. This sequence joins TRBV20-1 and TRBJ2-2, with D possibly TRBD1 on 7 matching bases. V dropped 4 bases and J dropped 7 bases, with 13 bases sitting between them. From germline, CDR1 is DFQATT and CDR2 SNEGSKA (reference sequence). This CDR3 has 13 residues. For the CDR3, the DNA is TGCAGTGCTAAAACAGGGGAGGTCGGGGAGCTGTTTTTT. Protein: CSAKTGEVGELFF.

In this sample, this clonotype turned up many times. This chain joins TRBV29-1 and TRBJ2-1; D may be TRBD1 (5 bases). Per germline, CDR1 SQVTM and CDR2 ANQGSEA. This CDR3 spans 13 amino acids. The V gene lost 7 bases and the J gene lost 0 bases, with 10 bases spanning the gap. The CDR3 region is CSGRVPSYNEQFF. CDR3 nucleotides: TGCAGCGGCAGGGTCCCCTCCTACAATGAGCAGTTCTTC.

This clonotype was observed a few times. A much more abundant neighbour one base away suggests this may be a read error. The chain is built from TRBV5-1 and TRBJ1-1; possibly TRBD1 for D (5 bases). The CDR3 runs 15 residues. V was pared by 4 bases and J by 5 bases, with 18 bases between. The germline CDR1 and CDR2 sequences are SGHRS and YFSETQ. The CDR3 reads CASSGDLGKETEAFF. The CDR3 DNA reads as TGCGCCAGCAGCGGGGACCTAGGAAAGGAGACTGAAGCTTTCTTT. Based on the CDR3 plus reference TRBV5-1 and TRBJ1-1, the full variable domain is KAGVTQTPRYLIKTRGQQVTLSCSPISGHRSVSWYQQTPGQGLQFLFEYFSETQRNKGNFPGRFSGRQFSNSRSEMNVSTLELGDSALYLCASSGDLGKETEAFFGQGTRLTVV.

This clonotype was recorded many times. The rearrangement uses TRBV24-1 and TRBJ1-1, with D unclear. Germline V gives CDR1 KGHDR, CDR2 SFDVKD. Trimming left V 0 bases short and J 2 bases short, with 6 bases between. This CDR3 comprises 14 residues. DNA of the CDR3: TGTGCCACCAGTGATTTGACAGACAACACTGAAGCTTTCTTT. Residues: CATSDLTDNTEAFF.

This clonotype came up many times. The CDR3 here is CASSPKWGYYNEQFF. In DNA, the CDR3 is TGCGCCAGCAGCCCCAAGTGGGGGTATTACAATGAGCAGTTCTTC. The chain has TRBV5-1 and TRBJ2-1; D is possibly TRBD1 or TRBD2 (5 bases each). The germline V gene encodes CDR1 SGHRS and CDR2 YFSETQ. The V gene lost 4 bases and the J gene lost 4 bases, with 15 bases spanning the gap. The CDR3 is 15 amino acids.

This clonotype was seen ten or more times. One junction end does not reproduce the germline sequence, and a read error may be involved. The rearrangement joins TRBV18 to TRBJ1-2; unclear D gene. This CDR3 has 12 amino acids. CDR1 KGHSH and CDR2 LQKENI come from the germline V gene. The CDR3 region has the DNA TGTGCCAGCTCACCTCCAGTGGGCCGACCTTTCTTC. This encodes CASSPPVGRPFF.

The rearrangement links TRBV9 to TRBJ2-7; no clear D. The V and J ends lost 0 bases and 2 bases respectively, with 9 bases between them. Germline loops: CDR1 SGDLS, CDR2 YYNGEE. The CDR3 has 14 amino acids. The CDR3, as DNA: TGTGCCAGCAGCGTAGATGTGGATACCTACGAGCAGTACTTC. This gives the protein CASSVDVDTYEQYF. Complete variable domain (other parts from reference TRBV9 and TRBJ2-7): DSGVTQTPKHLITATGQRVTLRCSPRSGDLSVYWYQQSLDQGLQFLIQYYNGEERAKGNILERFSAQQFPDLHSELNLSSLELGDSALYFCASSVDVDTYEQYFGPGTRLTVT.